The source of this T cell receptor beta chain is a study of chemoradiotherapy in HPV16-positive cancers. Study in general: Functional T-cell assays on a couple of HPV16-positive patients' cells defined candidate HPV-specific clones and common TCR motifs.

Germline V gene lookup returns CDR1 SGHRS and CDR2 YFSETQ. Trimming cost V 0 bases and J 9 bases, with 15 bases left between them. CDR3 size: 14 residues. Here immunoSEQ multiplex PCR was the method, and the copy in TCRdb shows in-frame clones only, minus some. This sample has 29,000 or so clones, with 90% to 95% found just once. As concerns this clone: Antigen unknown.

Whole-study findings and limits: For HPV16-positive patients, expanding HPV-responsive T cells associated with longer recurrence-free survival. Candidate HPV-specific clones and E7-related TCR motifs grew in tumor during treatment.

The input for sequencing was blood, taken from a patient who underwent chemoradiotherapy. The TCR originated in a human donor with HPV-associated anogenital cancer. This chain connects TRBV5-1 to TRBJ1-2, with D maybe TRBD1 (5 bases). The CDR3 spells CASSLEGRVESYTF. Here the CDR3 DNA reads TGCGCCAGCAGCTTGGAAGGCAGGGTGGAAAGCTACACCTTC. Complete variable domain (other parts from reference TRBV5-1 and TRBJ1-2): KAGVTQTPRYLIKTRGQQVTLSCSPISGHRSVSWYQQTPGQGLQFLFEYFSETQRNKGNFPGRFSGRQFSNSRSEMNVSTLELGDSALYLCASSLEGRVESYTFGSGTRLTVV.